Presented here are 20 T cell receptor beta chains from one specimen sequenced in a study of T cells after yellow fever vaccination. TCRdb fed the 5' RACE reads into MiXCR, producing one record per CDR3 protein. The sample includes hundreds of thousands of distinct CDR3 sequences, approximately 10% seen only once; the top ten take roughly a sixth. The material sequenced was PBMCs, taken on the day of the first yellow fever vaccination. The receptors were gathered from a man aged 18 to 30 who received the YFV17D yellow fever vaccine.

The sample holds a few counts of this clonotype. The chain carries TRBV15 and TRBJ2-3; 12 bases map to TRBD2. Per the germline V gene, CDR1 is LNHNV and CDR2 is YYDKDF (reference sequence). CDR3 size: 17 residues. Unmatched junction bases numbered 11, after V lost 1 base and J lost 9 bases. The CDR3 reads CATSRGASGGALATQYF. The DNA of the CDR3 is TGTGCCACCAGCAGAGGGGCTAGCGGGGGGGCCTTGGCCACGCAGTATTTT.

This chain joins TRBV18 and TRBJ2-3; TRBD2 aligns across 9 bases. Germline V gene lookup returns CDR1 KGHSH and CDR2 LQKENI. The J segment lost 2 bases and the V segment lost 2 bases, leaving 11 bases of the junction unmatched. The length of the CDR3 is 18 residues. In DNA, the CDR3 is TGTGCCAGCTCACCAACCGTGGCTAGCGGGGCCTCCACAGATACGCAGTATTTT. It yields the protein CASSPTVASGASTDTQYF.

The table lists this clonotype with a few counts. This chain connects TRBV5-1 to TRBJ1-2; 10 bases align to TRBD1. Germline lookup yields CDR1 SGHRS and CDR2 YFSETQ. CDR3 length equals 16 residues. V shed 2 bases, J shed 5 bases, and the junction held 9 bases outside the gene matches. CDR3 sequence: CASSFSIGTGEYGYTF. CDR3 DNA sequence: TGCGCCAGCAGCTTTTCTATTGGGACAGGGGAGTATGGCTACACCTTC.

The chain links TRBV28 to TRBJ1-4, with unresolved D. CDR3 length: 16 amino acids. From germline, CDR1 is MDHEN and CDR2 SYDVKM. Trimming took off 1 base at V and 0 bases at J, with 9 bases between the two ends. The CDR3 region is CASSLYSPATNEKLFF. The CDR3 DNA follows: TGTGCCAGCAGTTTATACAGCCCCGCAACTAATGAAAAACTGTTTTTT.

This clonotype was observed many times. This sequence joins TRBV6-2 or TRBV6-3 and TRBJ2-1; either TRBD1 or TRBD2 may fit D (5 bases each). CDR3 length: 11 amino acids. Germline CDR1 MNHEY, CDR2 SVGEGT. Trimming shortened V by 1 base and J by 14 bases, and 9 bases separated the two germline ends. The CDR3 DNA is TGTGCCAGCAGTTACTGGGGGTACGAGTTCTTC. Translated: CASSYWGYEFF.

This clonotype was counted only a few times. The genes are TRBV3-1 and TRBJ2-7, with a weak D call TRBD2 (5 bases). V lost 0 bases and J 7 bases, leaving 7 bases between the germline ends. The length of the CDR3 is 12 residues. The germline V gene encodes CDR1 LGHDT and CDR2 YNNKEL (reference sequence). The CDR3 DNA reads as TGTGCCAGCAGCCAAGATCGGAGGGAGCAGTACTTC. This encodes CASSQDRREQYF.

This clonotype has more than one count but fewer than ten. CDR3 nucleotides: TGTGCCAGCAGCTACCTACAGGGGAAGTTAGCAGATACGCAGTATTTT. It yields the protein CASSYLQGKLADTQYF. This sequence joins TRBV11-2 and TRBJ2-3; the match to TRBD1 covers 7 bases. Germline CDR1 SGHAT, CDR2 FQNNGV. V shed 4 bases, J shed 4 bases, and the junction held 11 bases outside the gene matches. The CDR3 is 16 amino acids. The variable domain in full, with the rest retrieved from reference TRBV11-2 and TRBJ2-3, is EAGVAQSPRYKIIEKRQSVAFWCNPISGHATLYWYQQILGQGPKLLIQFQNNGVVDDSQLPKDRFSAERLKGVDSTLKIQPAKLEDSAVYLCASSYLQGKLADTQYFGPGTRLTVL.

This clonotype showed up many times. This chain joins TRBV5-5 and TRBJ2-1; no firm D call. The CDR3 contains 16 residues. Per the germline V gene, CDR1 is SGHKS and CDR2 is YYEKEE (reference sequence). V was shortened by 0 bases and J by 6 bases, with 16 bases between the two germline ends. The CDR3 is CASSLGRLPPANEQFF. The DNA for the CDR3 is TGTGCCAGCAGCTTGGGACGCTTACCCCCTGCCAATGAGCAGTTCTTC. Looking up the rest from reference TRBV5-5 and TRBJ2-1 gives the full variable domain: DAGVTQSPTHLIKTRGQQVTLRCSPISGHKSVSWYQQVLGQGPQFIFQYYEKEERGRGNFPDRFSARQFPNYSSELNVNALLLGDSALYLCASSLGRLPPANEQFFGPGTRLTVL.

The CDR3 loop is CASSQDFTSFSSYNEQFF. CDR3 coding DNA: TGCGCCAGCAGCCAAGACTTTACTAGCTTCAGCTCCTACAATGAGCAGTTCTTC. The chain links TRBV4-3 to TRBJ2-1, with D maybe TRBD2 (6 bases). This CDR3 comprises 18 residues. V was clipped by 0 bases and J by 0 bases, with 15 bases between them. Per germline, CDR1 LGHNA and CDR2 YSLEER.

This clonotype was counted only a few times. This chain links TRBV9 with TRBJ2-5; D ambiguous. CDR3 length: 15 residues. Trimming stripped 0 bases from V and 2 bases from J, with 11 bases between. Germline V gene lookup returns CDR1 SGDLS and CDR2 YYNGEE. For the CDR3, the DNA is TGTGCCAGCAGCGTAGCCCCCGCGGCACAAGAGACCCAGTACTTC. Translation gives CASSVAPAAQETQYF. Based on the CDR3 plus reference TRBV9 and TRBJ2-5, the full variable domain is DSGVTQTPKHLITATGQRVTLRCSPRSGDLSVYWYQQSLDQGLQFLIQYYNGEERAKGNILERFSAQQFPDLHSELNLSSLELGDSALYFCASSVAPAAQETQYFGPGTRLLVL.

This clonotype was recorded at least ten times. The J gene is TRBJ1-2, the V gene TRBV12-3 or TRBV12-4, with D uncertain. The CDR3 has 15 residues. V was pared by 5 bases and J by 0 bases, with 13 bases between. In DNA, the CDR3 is TGTGCCAGCAGTACGGGGAAGATAGCTAACTATGGCTACACCTTC. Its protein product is CASSTGKIANYGYTF.

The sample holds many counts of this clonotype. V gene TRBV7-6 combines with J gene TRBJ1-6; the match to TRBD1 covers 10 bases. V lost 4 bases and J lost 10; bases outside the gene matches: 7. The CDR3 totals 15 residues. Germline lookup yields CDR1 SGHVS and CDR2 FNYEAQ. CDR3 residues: CASSSGQGKISPLHF. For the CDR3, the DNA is TGTGCCAGCAGCTCGGGACAGGGGAAAATCTCACCCCTCCACTTT.

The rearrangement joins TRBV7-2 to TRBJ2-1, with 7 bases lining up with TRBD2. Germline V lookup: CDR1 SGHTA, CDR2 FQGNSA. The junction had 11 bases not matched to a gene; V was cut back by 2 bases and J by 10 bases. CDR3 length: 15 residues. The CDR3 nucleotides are TGTGCCAGCAGCTTATTTGCTAGCGGTCGGAGGGAGCAGTTCTTC. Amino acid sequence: CASSLFASGRREQFF.

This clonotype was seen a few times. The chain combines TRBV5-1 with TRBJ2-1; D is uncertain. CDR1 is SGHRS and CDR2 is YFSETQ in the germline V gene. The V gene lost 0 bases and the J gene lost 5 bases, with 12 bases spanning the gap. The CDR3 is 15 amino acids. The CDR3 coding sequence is TGCGCCAGCAGCTTGGCCGTGTCGCAGAACAATGAGCAGTTCTTC. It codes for CASSLAVSQNNEQFF.

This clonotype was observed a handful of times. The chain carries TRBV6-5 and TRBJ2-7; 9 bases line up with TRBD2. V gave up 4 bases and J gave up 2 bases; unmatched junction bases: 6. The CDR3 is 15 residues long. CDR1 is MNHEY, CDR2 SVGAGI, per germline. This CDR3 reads CASSSSGGPTYEQYF. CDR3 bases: TGTGCCAGCAGTTCGAGCGGGGGGCCGACCTACGAGCAGTACTTC.

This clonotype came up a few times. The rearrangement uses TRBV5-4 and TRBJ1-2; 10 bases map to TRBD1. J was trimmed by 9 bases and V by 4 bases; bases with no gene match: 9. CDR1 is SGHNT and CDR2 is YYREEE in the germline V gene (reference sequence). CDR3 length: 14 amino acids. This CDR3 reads CASSPQGQGCCYTF. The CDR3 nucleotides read TGTGCCAGCAGCCCCCAGGGACAGGGGTGTTGCTACACCTTC. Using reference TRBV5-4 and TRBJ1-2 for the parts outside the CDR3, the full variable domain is ETGVTQSPTHLIKTRGQQVTLRCSSQSGHNTVSWYQQALGQGPQFIFQYYREEENGRGNFPPRFSGLQFPNYSSELNVNALELDDSALYLCASSPQGQGCCYTFGSGTRLTVV.

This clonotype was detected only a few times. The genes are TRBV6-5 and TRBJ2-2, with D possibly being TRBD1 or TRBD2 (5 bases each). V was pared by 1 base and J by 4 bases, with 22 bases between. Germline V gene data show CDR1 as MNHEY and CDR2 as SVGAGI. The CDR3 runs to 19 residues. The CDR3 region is CASSYFRGLRGVSTGELFF. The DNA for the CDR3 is TGTGCCAGCAGTTACTTTCGAGGGTTGAGAGGGGTGAGCACCGGGGAGCTGTTTTTT.

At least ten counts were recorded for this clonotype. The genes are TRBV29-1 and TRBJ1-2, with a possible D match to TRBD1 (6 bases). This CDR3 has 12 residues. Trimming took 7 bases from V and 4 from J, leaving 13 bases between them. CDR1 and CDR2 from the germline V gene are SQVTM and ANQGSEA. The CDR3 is CSAGQFGYGYTF. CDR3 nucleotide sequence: TGCAGCGCTGGACAGTTTGGCTATGGCTACACCTTC. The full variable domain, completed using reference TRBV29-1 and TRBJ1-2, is SAVISQKPSRDICQRGTSLTIQCQVDSQVTMMFWYRQQPGQSLTLIATANQGSEATYESGFVIDKFPISRPNLTFSTLTVSNMSPEDSSIYLCSAGQFGYGYTFGSGTRLTVV.

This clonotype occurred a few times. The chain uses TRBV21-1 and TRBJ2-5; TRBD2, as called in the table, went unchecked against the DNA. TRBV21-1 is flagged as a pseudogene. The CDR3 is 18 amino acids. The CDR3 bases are TGTGCCAGCAGCACCAGGGGCCCCGGGACTAGCGGTCAAGAGACCCAGTACTTC. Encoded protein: CASSTRGPGTSGQETQYF.

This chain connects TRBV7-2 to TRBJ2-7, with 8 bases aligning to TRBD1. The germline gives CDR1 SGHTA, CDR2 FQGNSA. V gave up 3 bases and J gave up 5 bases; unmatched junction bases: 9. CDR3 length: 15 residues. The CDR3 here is CASSFRVGQVHEQYF. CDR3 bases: TGTGCCAGCAGCTTCCGGGTGGGACAGGTCCACGAGCAGTACTTC.